This record looks at one TCR beta chain sequence and its context. Its antigen is not yet known. The record has no base qualities; no much larger clone is one base away. The sample originates from a study of blood T cell repertoires in COVID-19 (dated by TCRdb to 2018 to 2021). Turning to the overall study: Samples covering the acute and convalescent phases of COVID-19 were provided by collaborators in the United States, Italy and Spain. The repertoires were released in a freely available public database intended as a resource for research on the immune response to SARS-CoV-2. A de-identified subject ID, COVID-19 status, age in years and sex were almost always included in the sample metadata. Where available, HLA class I and class II types were taken from metadata supplied by the sample provider and were not determined by assay-based typing. The prospective study material was composed of cDNA or gDNA derived from T cells, B-cell-depleted T cells, or PBMCs. Samples came from the ongoing ImmuneRACE study (first 160 participants) plus 1,254 subjects from 6 global collaborators. Subjects who had been exposed to COVID-19, were actively infected with it, or had recovered from it provided the deeply sampled blood TCRbeta repertoires that made up the dataset.

A second Seattle source provided samples from volunteer blood donors who had recovered from COVID-19. The collaborating institutions used their own protocols to collect whole blood in K2EDTA tubes. For TCRbeta analysis, collaborator samples were shipped as frozen whole blood, as isolated PBMCs, or as DNA extracted from either sample type. The germline V gene gives CDR1 as MNHEY and CDR2 as SVGEGT. Measured from the cysteine to the phenylalanine, the CDR3 is 15 residues long. This entry keeps only the CDR3 DNA: 45 bases, framed from base 1. V was cut back by 2 bases and J by 1 base, leaving a gap of 11 bases between them. The immunoSEQ Assay, a bias-controlled multiplex PCR, was used to amplify TCRbeta CDR3 regions from genomic DNA. The paper's data handling went like this. Nucleated cell counts per sample were estimated from amplification of reference gene primers within the assay. Sequence reads were collapsed and filtered to measure the absolute abundance of every unique TCRbeta CDR3 rearrangement. For each sample, productive Simpson clonality was calculated as the square root of Simpson's diversity index over productive rearrangements. The table was pulled from immuneACCESS by TCRdb, which kept in-frame rearrangements only. Such tables lose some clones; where checked, under half of the loss comes from unresolved V genes, and the rest has no known cause. V and J calls and clone size come straight from that table; D and trimming were deduced from the DNA. Counted in this sample were 120,000 to 150,000 clones; over 80% of them appeared once. The leading ten clones occupy approximately 40% of the sample.

What the work shows at the level of the full study, not this receptor alone: How much clinical and demographic metadata was included differed by source and by participant, and the metadata was provided uncurated.

This TCR came from a man in his fifties or sixties who had recovered from COVID-19. Recombination linked TRBV6-2 or TRBV6-3 to TRBJ1-1, with the D gene call left open. The specimen sequenced was peripheral blood. The CDR3 region has the sequence CASSYELGKNTEAFF. The sequenced DNA: TGTGCCAGCAGTTACGAGCTGGGCAAGAACACTGAAGCTTTCTTT.